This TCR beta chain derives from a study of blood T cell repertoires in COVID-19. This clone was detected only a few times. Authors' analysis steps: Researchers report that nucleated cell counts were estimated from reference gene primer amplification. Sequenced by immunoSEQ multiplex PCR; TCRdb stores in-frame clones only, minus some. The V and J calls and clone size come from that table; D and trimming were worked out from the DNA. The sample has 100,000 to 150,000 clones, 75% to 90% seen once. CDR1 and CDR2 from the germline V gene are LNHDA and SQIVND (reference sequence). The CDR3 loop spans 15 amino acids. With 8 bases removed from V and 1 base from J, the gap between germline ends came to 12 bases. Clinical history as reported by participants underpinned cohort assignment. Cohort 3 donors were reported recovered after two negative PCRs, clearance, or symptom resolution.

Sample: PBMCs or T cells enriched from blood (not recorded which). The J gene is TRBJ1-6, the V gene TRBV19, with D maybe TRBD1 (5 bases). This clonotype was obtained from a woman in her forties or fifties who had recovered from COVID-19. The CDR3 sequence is CASGAPLSYNSPLHF. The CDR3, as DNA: TGTGCCAGTGGGGCGCCCTTATCCTATAATTCACCCCTCCACTTT.